This T cell receptor beta chain was documented in a study of identifying expanded T cells in peripheral blood. TCRdb's table, derived via immunoSEQ multiplex PCR, lists solely in-frame clones and lacks some. Of under 150,000 clones listed, around nine tenths are singletons. Study-level findings and limits: Clone count variance between roughly 2-week samples rose with total template count. Over about two and four weeks, about 15 and 19 clones changed, versus approximately 1.2 between replicates.

During the collection period, no donor immune events like infections were recorded. In the case of this clone: Its antigen remains unknown.

The sample consisted of blood. This sequence originates from a person aged 18-70 years in good health.

CDR3 coding DNA: TGTGCCAGCAGTGCCCCACTCACAGATACGCAGTATTTT. This encodes CASSAPLTDTQYF. This chain connects TRBV7-9 to TRBJ2-3; D gene ambiguous. Trimming left V 6 bases short and J 2 bases short, with 9 bases between. From germline, CDR1 is SEHNR and CDR2 FQNEAQ (reference sequence). This CDR3 comprises 13 residues.